The 28 T cell receptor beta chains below were found in one sample sequenced in a study of cytomegalovirus exposure and HLA in healthy donors. Both 60 Vbeta primers and 13 Jbeta primers went into the PCR. Data came from immunoSEQ multiplex PCR; TCRdb stores just in-frame clones and leaves some out. The table includes about 100,000 clones, about four fifths detected once. The specimen sequenced was PBMCs. These receptors came from a middle-aged woman in good health and CMV-seronegative.

V is TRBV29-1 and J is TRBJ1-1; maybe TRBD1 (5 bases). CDR3 size: 12 residues. Trimming stripped 4 bases from V and 6 bases from J, with 12 bases between. CDR1 is SQVTM, CDR2 ANQGSEA, per germline. CDR3 sequence: CSVGGGFPEAFF. The CDR3 DNA reads TGCAGCGTTGGGGGGGGTTTCCCTGAAGCTTTCTTT.

The rearrangement joins TRBV5-1 to TRBJ2-3, with 9 nucleotides matching TRBD1. V shed 4 bases, J shed 2 bases, and the junction held 11 bases outside the gene matches. Looked up from germline, CDR1 is SGHRS and CDR2 is YFSETQ. This CDR3 contains 17 residues. CDR3 sequence reads: CASSPVPGQGATDTQYF. The CDR3 DNA is TGCGCCAGCAGCCCTGTCCCGGGACAGGGAGCCACAGATACGCAGTATTTT.

The chain is built from TRBV19 and TRBJ2-2; 10 nucleotides agree with TRBD2. Germline V CDR1 and CDR2: LNHDA, SQIVND (reference sequence). This CDR3 contains 18 residues. V shed 1 base, J shed 0 bases, and the junction held 5 bases outside the gene matches. CDR3 protein: CASSIGGSGGTNTGELFF. CDR3 DNA: TGTGCCAGTAGTATAGGAGGTAGCGGGGGGACGAACACCGGGGAGCTGTTTTTT.

This chain joins TRBV27 and TRBJ2-7; possible D gene TRBD2, 6 bases. Germline-derived CDR1 and CDR2 are MNHEY and SMNVEV (reference sequence). The CDR3 is 13 amino acids. The V gene lost 5 bases and the J gene lost 2 bases, with 10 bases spanning the gap. The CDR3 spells CASSPREPYEQYF. DNA of the CDR3: TGTGCCAGCAGTCCCCGGGAGCCCTACGAGCAGTACTTC.

This clone was observed a handful of times. V and J are TRBV15 and TRBJ1-2; TRBD1 matches 11 bases. Germline lookup yields CDR1 LNHNV and CDR2 YYDKDF (reference sequence). The CDR3 loop spans 16 amino acids. With 0 bases clipped from V and 4 bases from J, the junction kept 4 bases outside the gene matches. The DNA for the CDR3 is TGTGCCACCAGCAGAGATGGGACAGGGGGTTTCTATGGCTACACCTTC. Translated: CATSRDGTGGFYGYTF.

The V gene is TRBV19, the J gene TRBJ2-2; possibly TRBD2 for D (6 bases). The germline V and J ends were trimmed by 3 bases and 5 bases, with 16 bases remaining between them. Germline assignment: CDR1 LNHDA and CDR2 SQIVND (reference sequence). The CDR3 loop spans 16 amino acids. CDR3 sequence reads: CASSILAGRPTGELFF. The CDR3 DNA follows: TGTGCCAGTAGTATTTTGGCAGGGAGGCCGACCGGGGAGCTGTTTTTT.

This clone was recorded a few times. The V and J genes are TRBV5-1 and TRBJ2-1; the D gene is possibly TRBD2 (7 bases). Looked up from germline, CDR1 is SGHRS and CDR2 is YFSETQ. This CDR3 has 11 residues. V lost 7 bases and J lost 8, with 10 bases in between. CDR3 region: CASSGGDEQFF. The CDR3 nucleotides read TGCGCCAGCTCGGGGGGCGATGAGCAGTTCTTC.

V and J are TRBV30 and TRBJ2-5; 7 bases are shared with TRBD1. V gave up 5 bases and J gave up 9 bases; unmatched junction bases: 6. The CDR3 extends over 11 amino acids. Per germline, CDR1 GTSNPN and CDR2 SVGIG (reference sequence). The CDR3 sequence: CAWAGQDAQYF. DNA for the CDR3: TGTGCCTGGGCTGGACAGGACGCCCAGTACTTC.

The chain recombines TRBV7-9 with TRBJ2-1; 8 bases are shared with TRBD2. Per the germline V gene, CDR1 is SEHNR and CDR2 is FQNEAQ (reference sequence). The J segment lost 7 bases and the V segment lost 0 bases, leaving 11 bases of the junction unmatched. The CDR3 runs 17 residues. The CDR3 sequence is CASSLAAGSGTLNEQFF. DNA of the CDR3: TGTGCCAGCAGCTTAGCGGCCGGTAGCGGGACGCTTAATGAGCAGTTCTTC.

CDR3: CASSVGGAGYTDTQYF. CDR3 bases: TGTGCCAGCAGCGTCGGGGGGGCCGGATACACAGATACGCAGTATTTT. V is TRBV9 and J is TRBJ2-3; 8 nucleotides align to TRBD2. The V segment lost 2 bases and the J segment 2 bases; nucleotides outside the gene matches: 7. The germline gives CDR1 SGDLS, CDR2 YYNGEE. The CDR3 totals 16 residues.

The chain links TRBV11-2 to TRBJ2-5, with 9 bases lining up with TRBD1. V dropped 6 bases and J dropped 3; count of bases not matched to a gene: 5. Germline V gives CDR1 SGHAT, CDR2 FQNNGV. The CDR3 is 14 residues long. The CDR3 spells CASSPGQGKETQYF. The CDR3 nucleotides read TGTGCCAGCAGTCCTGGACAGGGGAAAGAGACCCAGTACTTC.

V is TRBV6-5 and J is TRBJ2-1; 11 nucleotides align to TRBD2. This CDR3 has 14 amino acids. Unmatched junction bases numbered 2, after V lost 3 bases and J lost 7 bases. The germline gives CDR1 MNHEY, CDR2 SVGAGI. The chain's CDR3 is CASSYRTSGNEQFF. The CDR3 nucleotides read TGTGCCAGCAGTTATCGGACTAGCGGGAATGAGCAGTTCTTC.

This chain uses TRBV5-8 with TRBJ1-1, with D uncertain. The CDR3 consists of 16 residues. Germline V gene lookup returns CDR1 SGHTS and CDR2 YDEGEE. Trimming stripped 4 bases from V and 1 base from J, with 17 bases between. CDR3 protein: CASSHSNREKNTEAFF. CDR3 in DNA: TGTGCCAGCAGCCATTCAAACCGGGAGAAGAACACTGAAGCTTTCTTT.

This clone was observed a single time. The V gene is TRBV7-8, the J gene TRBJ1-1; D is uncertain. The germline V gene encodes CDR1 SGHVS and CDR2 FQNEAQ. The V end lost 1 base, the J end lost 1 base, and 7 bases lay between the germline ends. The CDR3 extends over 14 amino acids. The CDR3 protein is CASSLGAENTEAFF. CDR3 in DNA: TGTGCCAGCAGCTTAGGGGCCGAGAACACTGAAGCTTTCTTT.

V usage is TRBV5-1 and J usage is TRBJ2-5, with 11 bases lining up with TRBD1. The germline CDR1 and CDR2 sequences are SGHRS and YFSETQ. V dropped 3 bases and J dropped 3; count of bases not matched to a gene: 7. The CDR3 contains 16 residues. CDR3 nucleotide sequence: TGCGCCAGCAGCTGGGGGACAGGGGGGCGGGAAGAGACCCAGTACTTC. Its protein product is CASSWGTGGREETQYF.

This sequence joins TRBV13 and TRBJ2-1, with 13 bases aligning to TRBD2. V shed 5 bases and J 10 bases; nucleotides not matched to a gene: 17. This CDR3 comprises 18 residues. Per germline, CDR1 PRHDT and CDR2 FYEKMQ (reference sequence). The CDR3 loop reads CASSPYSPTSGRAPEQFF. The CDR3, as DNA: TGTGCCAGCAGCCCCTATTCACCAACTAGCGGGAGGGCCCCCGAGCAGTTCTTC.

The chain joins TRBV7-2 to TRBJ2-3, with D perhaps TRBD2 (6 bases). V was cut by 5 bases and J by 3 bases, with 18 bases left in between. Germline assignment: CDR1 SGHTA and CDR2 FQGNSA. The CDR3 has 16 residues. CDR3 bases: TGTGCCAGCAGCGCCCGACTAGTCCCGGAGACAGATACGCAGTATTTT. It translates to CASSARLVPETDTQYF. Based on the CDR3 plus reference TRBV7-2 and TRBJ2-3, the full variable domain is GAGVSQSPSNKVTEKGKDVELRCDPISGHTALYWYRQSLGQGLEFLIYFQGNSAPDKSGLPSDRFSAERTGGSVSTLTIQRTQQEDSAVYLCASSARLVPETDTQYFGPGTRLTVL.

The chain recombines TRBV28 with TRBJ2-5, with TRBD2 identical over 11 bases. Germline values: CDR1 MDHEN, CDR2 SYDVKM. Trimming at V came to 2 bases and at J to 1 base, leaving 9 bases not matched to a gene. The CDR3 has 18 amino acids. In DNA, the CDR3 is TGTGCCAGCAGTTTAGTTTTGGGTAGCGGGAGGGTCCAAGAGACCCAGTACTTC. Encoded protein: CASSLVLGSGRVQETQYF. Full variable domain (outside the CDR3, taken from reference TRBV28 and TRBJ2-5): DVKVTQSSRYLVKRTGEKVFLECVQDMDHENMFWYRQDPGLGLRLIYFSYDVKMKEKGDIPEGYSVSREKKERFSLILESASTNQTSMYLCASSLVLGSGRVQETQYFGPGTRLLVL.

The chain links TRBV6-5 to TRBJ2-3; unclear D gene. Germline CDR1 reads MNHEY; CDR2 reads SVGAGI. Trimming pared 5 bases from V and 6 bases from J, leaving 9 bases between. This CDR3 has 12 amino acids. CDR3: CASSLPSDTQYF. The CDR3 DNA is TGTGCCAGCAGTCTCCCGTCGGATACGCAGTATTTT.

The chain combines TRBV10-3 with TRBJ1-1; D unresolved. Deletions cut 4 bases from V and 3 bases from J, with 9 bases between. This CDR3 comprises 13 residues. Germline-derived CDR1 and CDR2 are ENHRY and SYGVKD. For the CDR3, the DNA is TGTGCCATCAGTGCATTAGAGGACACTGAAGCTTTCTTT. This codes for CAISALEDTEAFF.

This chain links TRBV19 with TRBJ1-5, with D tentatively TRBD1 (5 bases). Trimming took off 0 bases at V and 10 bases at J, with 19 bases between the two ends. The germline CDR1 and CDR2 sequences are LNHDA and SQIVND (reference sequence). The CDR3 contains 16 residues. The CDR3 DNA reads as TGTGCCAGTAGTATAGATGGAGGGGCAGGCGGGGCCCCCCAGCATTTT. Encoded protein: CASSIDGGAGGAPQHF.

CDR3 bases: TGTGCCAGCAGCTTAGCGATGGGGACAGCGGACTCCTACGAGCAGTACTTC. It specifies CASSLAMGTADSYEQYF. The chain employs TRBV7-8 and TRBJ2-5; 7 bases map to TRBD1. Gene TRBJ2-7 matches the end of the DNA better, so the J call may be wrong. CDR3 size: 17 residues. Germline assignment: CDR1 SGHVS and CDR2 FQNEAQ.

This sequence joins TRBV7-2 and TRBJ2-5; tentatively, D is TRBD2 (6 bases). The V gene lost 5 bases and the J gene lost 9 bases, with 19 bases spanning the gap. This CDR3 has 14 amino acids. From germline, CDR1 is SGHTA and CDR2 FQGNSA. The CDR3 DNA sequence: TGTGCCAGCAGCCCGCCCGGGTCATGGGGGGCCCAGTACTTC. Amino acids: CASSPPGSWGAQYF.

V gene TRBV5-1 combines with J gene TRBJ2-1; TRBD2 matches at 10 bases. Unmatched junction bases numbered 8, after V lost 4 bases and J lost 7 bases. This CDR3 comprises 15 residues. Germline assignment: CDR1 SGHRS and CDR2 YFSETQ. The CDR3 loop reads CASSPTGTSVNEQFF. For the CDR3, the DNA is TGCGCCAGCAGCCCGACCGGGACTAGCGTTAATGAGCAGTTCTTC.

V usage is TRBV13 and J usage is TRBJ2-4; 7 bases are shared with TRBD2. Looked up from germline, CDR1 is PRHDT and CDR2 is FYEKMQ (reference sequence). The V gene end was trimmed by 1 base and the J gene end by 1 base; junction bases not matched to a gene: 4. There are 16 residues in the CDR3. CDR3 DNA sequence: TGTGCCAGCAGCTTAGTGGGGGGGATTGCCAAAAACATTCAGTACTTC. As protein: CASSLVGGIAKNIQYF.

This clone has a handful of counts. CDR3 in amino acids: CASSESGDAIEQYF. The CDR3 DNA reads as TGCGCCAGCAGTGAGTCAGGAGACGCGATCGAGCAGTACTTC. The rearrangement joins TRBV10-1 to TRBJ2-7; D remains ambiguous. The CDR3 loop spans 14 amino acids. V lost 0 bases and J 6 bases, leaving 12 bases between the germline ends. Germline V gene lookup returns CDR1 WNHNN and CDR2 SYGVQD (reference sequence).

The rearrangement links TRBV6-5 to TRBJ2-4; D may be TRBD1 (6 bases). The CDR3 totals 14 residues. CDR1 MNHEY and CDR2 SVGAGI come from the germline V gene. With 2 bases removed from V and 9 bases from J, the gap between germline ends came to 14 bases. The CDR3 DNA follows: TGTGCCAGCAGTTACGACAGGTCGAACGGCATTCAGTACTTC. Translated: CASSYDRSNGIQYF.

Worth noting for this clone: The sample carries other DNA sequences with the same CDR3. The CDR3, as DNA: TGTGCCAGCAGCTGGACTAGCGGGGAGACCCAGTACTTC. Translated: CASSWTSGETQYF. This chain uses TRBV7-3 with TRBJ2-5; the match to TRBD2 covers 11 bases. The CDR3 totals 13 residues. Germline-derived CDR1 and CDR2 are SGHTA and FQGTGA. V shed 4 bases and J 5 bases; nucleotides not matched to a gene: 0.